Listed here are 3 T cell receptor beta chains from one sample, sequenced in a study of CD8 T cells in ankylosing spondylitis. MiXCR, run by TCRdb on the 5' RACE reads, gives a single entry per CDR3 protein. Here the sample spans some 270,000 distinct CDR3 sequences, more than 15% being singletons. Sequences were obtained from blood, either unsorted or a sorted T cell fraction (not recorded which). Receptors originate from a male donor with ankylosing spondylitis or in good health (not recorded which).

This clonotype appeared a few times. The chain uses TRBV20-1 and TRBJ1-3; possibly TRBD1 for D (5 bases). The CDR3 consists of 16 residues. The V gene's germline CDR1 is DFQATT and CDR2 SNEGSKA (reference sequence). V was pared by 2 bases and J by 0 bases, with 14 bases between. CDR3 nucleotide sequence: TGCAGTGCTAGAACTCGCCAGACAGCCTCTGGAAACACCATATATTTT. It specifies CSARTRQTASGNTIYF.

The chain links TRBV24-1 to TRBJ2-1; 7 positions agree with TRBD2. V trimming: 4 bases; J trimming: 7 bases; junction bases outside the gene matches: 0. Germline CDR1 reads KGHDR; CDR2 reads SFDVKD. The CDR3 is 12 amino acids. The CDR3 DNA sequence: TGTGCCACCAGTGAGGGGGGGAATGAGCAGTTCTTC. Translated: CATSEGGNEQFF.

This clonotype was seen a few times. CDR3 DNA: TGTGCCAGCAGTCCACGGACAGAATTATCTTATGGCTACACCTTC. Its protein is CASSPRTELSYGYTF. This rearrangement joins TRBV12-3 or TRBV12-4 to TRBJ1-2; D is perhaps TRBD1 (6 bases). CDR3 length: 15 amino acids. Trimming took 5 bases from V and 5 from J, leaving 18 bases between them.